This TCR beta chain was sequenced in a study of shared clonotypes between healthy human individuals. Study as a whole: Each donor had three CD4 naive, three CD4 memory, two CD8 naive and one CD8 memory plate. Study-level points and caveats: Blood was the only sampled material, and tissue repertoires likely differ.

Concerning this clone itself: No antigen is known for it.

This CDR3 region has 15 residues. CDR1 is LNHDA, CDR2 SQIVND, per germline (reference sequence). V was clipped by 6 bases and J by 0 bases; unmatched bases: 5. Genomic DNA belonging to each subset was distributed in equal measure over several immunoSEQ plates. Produced via immunoSEQ multiplex PCR; TCRdb's table is partial and in-frame only. The sample contains millions of clones, under 95% of which appear only once. Naive CD8 populations comprised CD45RO-negative cells positively selected for CCR7, excluding terminally differentiated effector memory CD45RA+ cells. This TCR came from a man younger than 35 in good health. Some clones in this sample may be carry-over from other donors' samples. The chain has TRBV19 and TRBJ1-3, with 7 bases identical to TRBD1. The sequenced sample consisted of naive CD8+ T cells from PBMCs. The CDR3 nucleotides read TGTGCCAGTAGGGACAGGTTGAACTCTGGAAACACCATATATTTT. Protein product: CASRDRLNSGNTIYF.